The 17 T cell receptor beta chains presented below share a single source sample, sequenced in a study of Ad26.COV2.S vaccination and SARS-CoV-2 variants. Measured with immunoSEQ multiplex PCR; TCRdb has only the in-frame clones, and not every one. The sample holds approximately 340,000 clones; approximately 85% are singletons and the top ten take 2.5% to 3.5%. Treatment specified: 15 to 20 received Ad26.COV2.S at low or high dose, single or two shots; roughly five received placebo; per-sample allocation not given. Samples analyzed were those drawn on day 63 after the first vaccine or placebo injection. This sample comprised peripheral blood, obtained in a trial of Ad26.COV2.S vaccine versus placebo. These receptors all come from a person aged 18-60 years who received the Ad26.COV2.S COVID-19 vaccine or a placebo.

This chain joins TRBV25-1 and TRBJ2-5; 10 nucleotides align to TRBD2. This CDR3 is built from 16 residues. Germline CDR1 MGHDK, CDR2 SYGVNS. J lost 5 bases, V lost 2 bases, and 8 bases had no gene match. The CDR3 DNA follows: TGTGCCAGCAGTGAACCCTTCGGGACTAGCGAGGAGACCCAGTACTTC. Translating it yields CASSEPFGTSEETQYF. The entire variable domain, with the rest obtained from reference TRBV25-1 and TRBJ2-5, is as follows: EADIYQTPRYLVIGTGKKITLECSQTMGHDKMYWYQQDPGMELHLIHYSYGVNSTEKGDLSSESTVSRIRTEHFPLTLESARPSHTSQYLCASSEPFGTSEETQYFGPGTRLLVL.

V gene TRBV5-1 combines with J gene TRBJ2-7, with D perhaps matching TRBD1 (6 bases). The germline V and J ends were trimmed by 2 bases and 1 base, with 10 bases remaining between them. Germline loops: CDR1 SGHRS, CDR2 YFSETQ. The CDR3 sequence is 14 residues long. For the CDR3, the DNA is TGCGCCAGCAGCTTCGACAGGCCTTCCTACGAGCAGTACTTC. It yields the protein CASSFDRPSYEQYF.

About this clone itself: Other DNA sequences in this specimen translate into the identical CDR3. Here the CDR3 DNA reads TGTGCCAGCTCACCGGAAGGTGATCAGCCCCAGCATTTT. This codes for CASSPEGDQPQHF. The rearrangement links TRBV18 to TRBJ1-5; D unclear. Trimming removed 3 bases from V and 5 bases from J, with 8 bases in between. Germline-derived CDR1 and CDR2 are KGHSH and LQKENI. This CDR3 spans 13 amino acids.

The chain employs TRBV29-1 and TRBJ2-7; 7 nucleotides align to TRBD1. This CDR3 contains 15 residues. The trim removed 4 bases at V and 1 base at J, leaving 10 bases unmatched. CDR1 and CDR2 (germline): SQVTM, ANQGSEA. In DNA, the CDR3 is TGCAGCGTTGGGCAGGGGGATTGGGCTTCCTACGAGCAGTACTTC. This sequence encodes CSVGQGDWASYEQYF.

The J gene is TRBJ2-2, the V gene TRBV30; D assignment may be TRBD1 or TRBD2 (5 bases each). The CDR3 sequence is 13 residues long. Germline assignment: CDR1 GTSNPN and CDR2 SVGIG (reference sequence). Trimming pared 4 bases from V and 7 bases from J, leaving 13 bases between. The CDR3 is CAWNRNGGGELFF. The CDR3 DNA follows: TGTGCCTGGAACAGGAATGGGGGCGGGGAGCTGTTTTTT.

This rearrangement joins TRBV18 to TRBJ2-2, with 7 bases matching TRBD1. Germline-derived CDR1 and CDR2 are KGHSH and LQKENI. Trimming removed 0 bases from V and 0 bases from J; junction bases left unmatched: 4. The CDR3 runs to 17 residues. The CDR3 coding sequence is TGTGCCAGCTCACCACCGGGTCAGGGGGCGAACACCGGGGAGCTGTTTTTT. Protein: CASSPPGQGANTGELFF.

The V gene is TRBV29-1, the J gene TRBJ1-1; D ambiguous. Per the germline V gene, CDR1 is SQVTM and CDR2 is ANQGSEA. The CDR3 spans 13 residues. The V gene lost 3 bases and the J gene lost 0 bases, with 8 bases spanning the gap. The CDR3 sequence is CSVETRMNTEAFF. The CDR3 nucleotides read TGCAGCGTTGAGACTCGGATGAACACTGAAGCTTTCTTT.

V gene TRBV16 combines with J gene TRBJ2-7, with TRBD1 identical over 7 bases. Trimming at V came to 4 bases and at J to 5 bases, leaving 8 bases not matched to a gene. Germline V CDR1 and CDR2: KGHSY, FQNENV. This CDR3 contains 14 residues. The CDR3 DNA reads TGTGCCAGCAGCCTCGGACAGGATTTAAACGAGCAGTACTTC. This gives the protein CASSLGQDLNEQYF.

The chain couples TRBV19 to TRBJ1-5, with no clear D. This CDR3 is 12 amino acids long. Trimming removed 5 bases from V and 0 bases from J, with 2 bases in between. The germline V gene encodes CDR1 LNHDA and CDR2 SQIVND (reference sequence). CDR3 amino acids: CASSYSNQPQHF. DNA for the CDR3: TGTGCCAGTAGTTATAGCAATCAGCCCCAGCATTTT.

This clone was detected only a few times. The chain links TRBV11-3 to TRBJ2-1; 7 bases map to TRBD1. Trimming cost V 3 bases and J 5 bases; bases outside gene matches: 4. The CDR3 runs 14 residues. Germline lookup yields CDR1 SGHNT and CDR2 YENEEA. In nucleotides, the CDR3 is TGTGCCAGCAGCTTCGCCGGGACAGACAATGAGCAGTTCTTC. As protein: CASSFAGTDNEQFF.

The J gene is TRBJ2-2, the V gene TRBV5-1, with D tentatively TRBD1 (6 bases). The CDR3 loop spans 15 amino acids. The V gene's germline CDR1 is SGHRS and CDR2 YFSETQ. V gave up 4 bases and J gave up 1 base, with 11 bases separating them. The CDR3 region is CASSTRGVNTGELFF. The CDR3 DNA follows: TGCGCCAGCAGCACCAGGGGCGTGAACACCGGGGAGCTGTTTTTT. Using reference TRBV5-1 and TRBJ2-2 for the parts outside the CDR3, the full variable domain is KAGVTQTPRYLIKTRGQQVTLSCSPISGHRSVSWYQQTPGQGLQFLFEYFSETQRNKGNFPGRFSGRQFSNSRSEMNVSTLELGDSALYLCASSTRGVNTGELFFGEGSRLTVL.

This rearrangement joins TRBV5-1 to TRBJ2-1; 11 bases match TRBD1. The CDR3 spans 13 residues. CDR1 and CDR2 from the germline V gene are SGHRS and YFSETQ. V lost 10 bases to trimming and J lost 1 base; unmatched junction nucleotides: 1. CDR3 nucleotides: TGCGCCGGGGACAGGGGGTCCTACAATGAGCAGTTCTTC. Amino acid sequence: CAGDRGSYNEQFF.

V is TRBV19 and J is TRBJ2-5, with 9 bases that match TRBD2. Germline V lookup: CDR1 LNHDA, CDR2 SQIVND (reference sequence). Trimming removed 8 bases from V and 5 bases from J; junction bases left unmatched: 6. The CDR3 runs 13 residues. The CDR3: CASSLAGRETQYF. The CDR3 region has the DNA TGTGCCAGTTCTCTAGCGGGACGGGAGACCCAGTACTTC. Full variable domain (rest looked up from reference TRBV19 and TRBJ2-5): DGGITQSPKYLFRKEGQNVTLSCEQNLNHDAMYWYRQDPGQGLRLIYYSQIVNDFQKGDIAEGYSVSREKKESFPLTVTSAQKNPTAFYLCASSLAGRETQYFGPGTRLLVL.

DNA of the CDR3: TGTGCCAGCTCACCGATGGCTAGCGGGAGGTACGAGCAGTACTTC. Its protein product is CASSPMASGRYEQYF. The chain uses TRBV18 and TRBJ2-7, with 11 bases fitting TRBD2. V was pared by 3 bases and J by 4 bases, with 5 bases of the junction left unmatched. The CDR3 is made up of 15 amino acids. The germline gives CDR1 KGHSH, CDR2 LQKENI.

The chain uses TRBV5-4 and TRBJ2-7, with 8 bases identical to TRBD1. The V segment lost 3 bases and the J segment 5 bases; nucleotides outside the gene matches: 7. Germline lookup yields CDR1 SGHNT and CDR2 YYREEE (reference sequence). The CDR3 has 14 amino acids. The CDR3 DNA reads TGTGCCAGCAGCTCGGGGACAGGCCGGGACGAGCAGTACTTC. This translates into CASSSGTGRDEQYF.

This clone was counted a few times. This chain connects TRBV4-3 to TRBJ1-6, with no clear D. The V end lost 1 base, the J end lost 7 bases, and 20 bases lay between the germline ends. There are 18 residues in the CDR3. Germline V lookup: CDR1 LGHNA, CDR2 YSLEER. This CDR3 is CASSQVVLDGSPNSPLHF. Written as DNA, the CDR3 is TGCGCCAGCAGCCAAGTGGTGTTGGACGGAAGCCCGAATTCACCCCTCCACTTT.

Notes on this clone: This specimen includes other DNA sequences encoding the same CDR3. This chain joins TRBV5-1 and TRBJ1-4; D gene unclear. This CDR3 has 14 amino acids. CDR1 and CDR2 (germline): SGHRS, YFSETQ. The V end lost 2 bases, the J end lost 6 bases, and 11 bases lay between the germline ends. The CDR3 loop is CASSLAGGDEKLFF. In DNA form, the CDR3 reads TGCGCCAGCAGCTTAGCAGGCGGCGATGAAAAACTGTTTTTT.